Listed below are T cell receptor beta chains from one sample, sequenced in a study of T cells after yellow fever vaccination. Using its own MiXCR run on the 5' RACE reads, TCRdb lists one record per CDR3 protein. The sample has 250,000 to 350,000 distinct CDR3 sequences; about 10% are singletons. This specimen consisted of CD4+ T cells sorted from PBMCs, obtained 5 days after the yellow fever booster vaccination. These receptors originate from a man aged 18-30 years who received the YFV17D yellow fever vaccine. The conserved cysteine and the conserved F or W are not part of the CDR3 here.

j_call v_call cdr3_aa
TRBJ2-3 TRBV12-3/TRBV12-4 ASSFSEDTQY
TRBJ2-3 TRBV20-1 SARPEFTDTQY
TRBJ1-1 TRBV5-1 ASSTNTVAEAF
TRBJ2-7 TRBV7-2 ASSWTQGPYEQY
TRBJ2-3 TRBV11-1 ASSRRLSTDTQY
TRBJ2-1 TRBV10-2 ASRVAGGPGNEQF
TRBJ2-3 TRBV6-5 ASSYSTVRKASTDTQY
TRBJ2-5 TRBV4-1 ASSQDTGMAQY
TRBJ2-6 TRBV20-1 SASYGGGRDRGSSGANVLT
TRBJ2-1 TRBV10-3 AISGDRVNEQF
TRBJ2-7 TRBV5-6 ASSRPDRTEQY
TRBJ2-3 TRBV20-1 SAPSFADTQY
TRBJ2-5 TRBV4-1 ASSQARLRAGTQETQY
TRBJ2-3 TRBV20-1 RARPPDFTDTQY
TRBJ2-3 TRBV7-9 ASRETGSTDTQY
TRBJ1-4 TRBV9 ASSVGLRDSNEKLF
TRBJ2-5 TRBV6-5 ASSYSRARKETQY
TRBJ1-2 TRBV12-3/TRBV12-4 ASSLVPGDYGYP
TRBJ1-1 TRBV5-1 ASSREPALGTEAF
TRBJ1-2 TRBV6-5 ASQLGAGRDYGYT
TRBJ2-7 TRBV7-9 ASSPPGRDRVEQY
TRBJ2-2 TRBV7-8 ASSSQGAETGELF
TRBJ2-1 TRBV19 ASGAGGGF
TRBJ1-2 TRBV24-1 ATSATAYYGHT
TRBJ1-1 TRBV11-1 ASSRQVVGTEAF
TRBJ1-6 TRBV4-1 ASRGRGNSPLH
TRBJ2-2 TRBV6-2/TRBV6-3 ASSAHQGSETGELF
TRBJ2-5 TRBV12-3/TRBV12-4 ASRLGQGEETQY
TRBJ1-1 TRBV12-3/TRBV12-4 ASSLIHRFNTEAF
TRBJ2-5 TRBV10-3 AISESGQGTLETQY
TRBJ1-5 TRBV27 ASAAGSWQPQH
TRBJ1-2 TRBV24-1 ATSDLSGSIGGYT
TRBJ2-1 TRBV5-1 ASSSERGEQF
TRBJ1-1 TRBV20-1 SAGRGGTEAF
TRBJ2-1 TRBV11-2 ASSPFTGTVTSEQF
TRBJ2-3 TRBV5-5 ASSLSVTRISDTQY
TRBJ2-4 TRBV20-1 SARDWAAGGQY
TRBJ1-4 TRBV7-3 ASRIIYGAEKLF
TRBJ1-1 TRBV11-2 ASSLGRALNTEAF
TRBJ1-4 TRBV6-5 ASRLSPTFEKLF
TRBJ2-3 TRBV20-1 SAKPGLALTDTQY
TRBJ2-1 TRBV6-5 ASSPSFRVREF